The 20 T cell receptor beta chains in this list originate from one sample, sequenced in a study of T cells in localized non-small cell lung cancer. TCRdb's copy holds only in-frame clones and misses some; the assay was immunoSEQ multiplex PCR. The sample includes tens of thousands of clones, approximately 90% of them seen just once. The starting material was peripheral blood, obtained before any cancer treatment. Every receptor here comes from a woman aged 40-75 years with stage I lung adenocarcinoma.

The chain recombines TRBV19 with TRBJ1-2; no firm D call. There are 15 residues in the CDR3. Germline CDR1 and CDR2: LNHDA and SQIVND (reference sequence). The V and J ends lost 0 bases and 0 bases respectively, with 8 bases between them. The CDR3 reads CASSIEGLANYGYTF. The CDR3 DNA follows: TGTGCCAGTAGTATAGAAGGGCTTGCTAACTATGGCTACACCTTC.

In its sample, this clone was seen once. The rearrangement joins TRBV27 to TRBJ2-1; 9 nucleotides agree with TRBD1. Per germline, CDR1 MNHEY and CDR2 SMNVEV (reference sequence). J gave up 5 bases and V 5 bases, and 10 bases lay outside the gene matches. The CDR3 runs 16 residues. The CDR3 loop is CASSPRQGGRDNEQFF. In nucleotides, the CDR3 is TGTGCCAGCAGTCCGAGACAGGGGGGGAGGGACAATGAGCAGTTCTTC.

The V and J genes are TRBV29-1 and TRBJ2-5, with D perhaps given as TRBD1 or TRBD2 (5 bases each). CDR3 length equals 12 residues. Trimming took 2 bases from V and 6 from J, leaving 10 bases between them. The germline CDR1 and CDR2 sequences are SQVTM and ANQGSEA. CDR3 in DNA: TGCAGCGTTGAAACGCAGGGACAGACCCAGTACTTC. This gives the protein CSVETQGQTQYF.

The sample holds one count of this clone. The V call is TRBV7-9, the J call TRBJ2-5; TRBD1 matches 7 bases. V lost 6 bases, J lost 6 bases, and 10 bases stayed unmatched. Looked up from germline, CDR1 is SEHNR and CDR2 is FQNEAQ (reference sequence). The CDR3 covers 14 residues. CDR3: CASRTEGAEKTQYF. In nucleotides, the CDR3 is TGTGCCAGCAGGACAGAGGGGGCGGAGAAGACCCAGTACTTC.

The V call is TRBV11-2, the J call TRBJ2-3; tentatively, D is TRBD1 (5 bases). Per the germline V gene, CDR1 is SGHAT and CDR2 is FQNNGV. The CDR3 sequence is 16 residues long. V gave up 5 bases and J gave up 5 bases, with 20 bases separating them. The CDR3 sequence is CASSPNPGKVVDTQYF. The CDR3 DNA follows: TGTGCCAGCAGCCCGAACCCAGGGAAGGTGGTAGATACGCAGTATTTT. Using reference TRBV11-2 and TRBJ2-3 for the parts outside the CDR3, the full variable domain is EAGVAQSPRYKIIEKRQSVAFWCNPISGHATLYWYQQILGQGPKLLIQFQNNGVVDDSQLPKDRFSAERLKGVDSTLKIQPAKLEDSAVYLCASSPNPGKVVDTQYFGPGTRLTVL.

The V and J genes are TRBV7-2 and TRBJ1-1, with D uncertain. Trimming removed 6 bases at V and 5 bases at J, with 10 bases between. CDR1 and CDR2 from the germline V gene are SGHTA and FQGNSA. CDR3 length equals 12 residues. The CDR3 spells CASRGTGTEAFF. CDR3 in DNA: TGTGCCAGCAGGGGTACGGGTACTGAAGCTTTCTTT.

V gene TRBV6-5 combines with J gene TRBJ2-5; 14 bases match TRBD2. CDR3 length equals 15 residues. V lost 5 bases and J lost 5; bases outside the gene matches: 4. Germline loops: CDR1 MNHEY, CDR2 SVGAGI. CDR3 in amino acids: CASSPTSGGVETQYF. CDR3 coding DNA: TGTGCCAGCAGTCCGACTAGCGGGGGGGTGGAGACCCAGTACTTC.

The CDR3 loop reads CASSTSSDRVTYEQYF. CDR3 in DNA: TGCGCCAGCAGCACCTCCTCCGACAGGGTCACCTACGAGCAGTACTTC. The chain combines TRBV4-1 with TRBJ2-7, with 7 bases matching TRBD1. Germline loops: CDR1 MGHRA, CDR2 YSYEKL. The CDR3 extends over 16 amino acids. Trimming cost V 5 bases and J 2 bases; bases outside gene matches: 12.

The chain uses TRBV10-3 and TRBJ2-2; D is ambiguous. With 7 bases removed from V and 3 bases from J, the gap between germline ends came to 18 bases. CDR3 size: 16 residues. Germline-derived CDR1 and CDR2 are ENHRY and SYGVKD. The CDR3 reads CAIKGEDSFYTGELFF. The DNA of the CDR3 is TGTGCCATCAAAGGTGAAGACTCCTTCTACACCGGGGAGCTGTTTTTT.

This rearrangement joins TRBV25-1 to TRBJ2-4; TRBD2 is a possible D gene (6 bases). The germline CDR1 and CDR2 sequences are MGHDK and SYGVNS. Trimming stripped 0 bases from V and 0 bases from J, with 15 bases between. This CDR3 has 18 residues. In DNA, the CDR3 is TGTGCCAGCAGTGAATATGGGCGGGGTACGACAGCCAAAAACATTCAGTACTTC. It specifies CASSEYGRGTTAKNIQYF.

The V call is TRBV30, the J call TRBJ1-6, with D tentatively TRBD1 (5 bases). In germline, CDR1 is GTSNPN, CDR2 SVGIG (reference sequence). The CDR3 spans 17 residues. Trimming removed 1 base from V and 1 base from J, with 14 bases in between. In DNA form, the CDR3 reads TGTGCCTGGAGTGGGGGACCCCGGGGGTCCTATAATTCACCCCTCCACTTT. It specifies CAWSGGPRGSYNSPLHF.

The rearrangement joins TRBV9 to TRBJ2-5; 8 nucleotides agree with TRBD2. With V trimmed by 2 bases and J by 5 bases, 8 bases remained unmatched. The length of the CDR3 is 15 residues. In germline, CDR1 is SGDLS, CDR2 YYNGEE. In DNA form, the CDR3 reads TGTGCCAGCAGCGTGACCGGGACTAGTGTTGAGACCCAGTACTTC. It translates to CASSVTGTSVETQYF.

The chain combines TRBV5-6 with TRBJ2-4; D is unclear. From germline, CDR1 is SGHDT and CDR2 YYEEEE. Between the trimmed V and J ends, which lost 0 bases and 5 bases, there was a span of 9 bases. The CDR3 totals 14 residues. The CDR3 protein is CASSLGRPENIQYF. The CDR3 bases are TGTGCCAGCAGCTTGGGCAGGCCAGAAAACATTCAGTACTTC.

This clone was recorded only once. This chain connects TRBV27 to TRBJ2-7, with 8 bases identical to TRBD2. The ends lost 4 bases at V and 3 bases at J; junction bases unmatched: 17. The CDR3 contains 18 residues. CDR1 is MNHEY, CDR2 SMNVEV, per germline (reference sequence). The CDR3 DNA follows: TGTGCCAGCAGTTGGCAGGAGGAGAGGAGCGGGGGATACTACGAGCAGTACTTC. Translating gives CASSWQEERSGGYYEQYF.

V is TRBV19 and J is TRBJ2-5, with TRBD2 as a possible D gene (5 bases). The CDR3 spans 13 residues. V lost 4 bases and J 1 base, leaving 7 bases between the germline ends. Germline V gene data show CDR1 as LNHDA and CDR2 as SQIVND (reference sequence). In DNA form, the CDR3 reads TGTGCCAGTAGTACTAGCATCCAAGAGACCCAGTACTTC. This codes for CASSTSIQETQYF.

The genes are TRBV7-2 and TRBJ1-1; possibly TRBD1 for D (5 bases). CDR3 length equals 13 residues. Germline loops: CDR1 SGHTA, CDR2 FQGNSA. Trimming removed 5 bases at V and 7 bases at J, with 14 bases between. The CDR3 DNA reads TGTGCCAGCAGCCAAAATCCAACAGGTGAAGCTTTCTTT. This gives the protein CASSQNPTGEAFF. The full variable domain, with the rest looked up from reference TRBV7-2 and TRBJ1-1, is GAGVSQSPSNKVTEKGKDVELRCDPISGHTALYWYRQSLGQGLEFLIYFQGNSAPDKSGLPSDRFSAERTGGSVSTLTIQRTQQEDSAVYLCASSQNPTGEAFFGQGTRLTVV.

CDR3 sequence (DNA): TGTGCCAGCAGTTCTAGCGTATCAACCTACGAGCAGTACTTC. This sequence encodes CASSSSVSTYEQYF. The V gene is TRBV27, the J gene TRBJ2-7, with D possibly matching TRBD2 (6 bases). Trimming removed 4 bases from V and 2 bases from J, with 12 bases in between. This CDR3 contains 14 residues. Germline values: CDR1 MNHEY, CDR2 SMNVEV (reference sequence).

DNA of the CDR3: TGTGCCATCAGTCTGGACAGTTTGAACACTGAAGCTTTCTTT. Translated, it gives CAISLDSLNTEAFF. The chain combines TRBV10-3 with TRBJ1-1; TRBD1 might be the D (6 bases). Trimming shortened V by 5 bases and J by 0 bases, and 10 bases separated the two germline ends. The CDR3 has 14 residues. Looked up from germline, CDR1 is ENHRY and CDR2 is SYGVKD.

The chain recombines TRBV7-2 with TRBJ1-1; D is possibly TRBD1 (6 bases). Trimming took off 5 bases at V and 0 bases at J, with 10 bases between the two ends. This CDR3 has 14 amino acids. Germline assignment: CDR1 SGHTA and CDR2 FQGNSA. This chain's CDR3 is CASSLRGLNTEAFF. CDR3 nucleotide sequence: TGTGCCAGCAGCCTCAGGGGTTTGAACACTGAAGCTTTCTTT.

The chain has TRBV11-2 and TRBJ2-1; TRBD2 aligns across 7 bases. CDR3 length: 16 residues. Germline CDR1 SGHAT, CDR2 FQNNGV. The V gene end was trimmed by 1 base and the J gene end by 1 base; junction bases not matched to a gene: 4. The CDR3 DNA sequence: TGTGCCAGCAGCTTAGGGGGAGCGGGGTCCTACAATGAGCAGTTCTTC. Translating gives CASSLGGAGSYNEQFF.